Sequencing of this TCR beta chain was carried out in a study of T cell repertoires in cytomegalovirus infection. The wider study: Both CMV infection and a matching HLA type were indicated by public TCR beta signatures.

The V end lost 4 bases, the J end lost 5 bases, and 17 bases lay between the germline ends. CDR1 and CDR2 from the germline V gene are LGHDT and YNNKEL (reference sequence). The CDR3 sequence is 16 residues long. Of note for this clonotype: Antigen: not known.

TCRdb reprocessed the reads via MiXCR and lists one record per CDR3 protein. The table lists 400,000 to 600,000 distinct CDR3 sequences, about two fifths of them singletons. Findings of the study overall: The response measured ex vivo was dominated by TCR beta clonotypes (HLA-C-restricted and CMV-specific).

The V gene is TRBV3-1, the J gene TRBJ2-2; TRBD1 or TRBD2 may be the D gene (5 bases each). This receptor was identified in a human donor in good health (CMV status not recorded). Some clones in this sample may be carry-over from other donors' samples. The sequences come from cultured PBMCs, collected from culture after CMV antigen stimulation. The CDR3 region has the DNA TGTGCCAGCAGCCCCCTGGGGGAGTTATATACCGGGGAGCTGTTTTTT. This gives the protein CASSPLGELYTGELFF.